The present T cell receptor beta chain was sequenced within a study of T-cell memory formation after mild COVID-19. Turning to the study itself: The study found TCR clusters largely donor specific. Overall study results and limits: Later expanders leaned toward CD4+, whereas clones contracting from day 15 to 85 were balanced CD4/CD8. Contracting CD4+ clones were located mainly in CM and EM, and CD8+ clones in EMRA. Still unconfirmed is whether the second-wave clones peaking on day 37 recognized SARS-CoV-2.

One entry per CDR3 protein, called by TCRdb with MiXCR from the 5' RACE reads. This table holds around 300,000 distinct CDR3 sequences, 7.5% to 9.5% found once. This CDR3 has 15 residues. Trimming shortened V by 5 bases and J by 0 bases, and 14 bases separated the two germline ends. A word on this clonotype: Its antigen remains unidentified.

The chain has TRBV12-3 or TRBV12-4 and TRBJ2-7; TRBD1 or TRBD2 may be the D gene (5 bases each). The clonotype was recovered from a man aged 18 to 30 who had mild COVID-19 (a few samples of this study predate the infection). Cell type and time point are not known. Sequenced: PBMCs or a T cell subset sorted from them (not recorded which). CDR3 nucleotides: TGTGCCAGCAGTCCCGGGGACCGAACCTCCTACGAGCAGTACTTC. Its translation is CASSPGDRTSYEQYF.